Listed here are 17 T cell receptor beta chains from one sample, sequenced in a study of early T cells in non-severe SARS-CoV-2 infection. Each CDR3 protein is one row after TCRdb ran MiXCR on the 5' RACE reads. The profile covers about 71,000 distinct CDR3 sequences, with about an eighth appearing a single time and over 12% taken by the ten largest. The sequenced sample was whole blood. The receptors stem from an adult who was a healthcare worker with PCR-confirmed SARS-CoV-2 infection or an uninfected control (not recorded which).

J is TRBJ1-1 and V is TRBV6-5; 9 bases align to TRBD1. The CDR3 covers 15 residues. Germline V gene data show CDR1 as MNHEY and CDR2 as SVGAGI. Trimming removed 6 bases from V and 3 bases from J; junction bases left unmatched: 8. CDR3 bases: TGTGCCAGCAGAAAGTTAGGGGACAGGGACACTGAAGCTTTCTTT. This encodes CASRKLGDRDTEAFF.

The CDR3 loop reads CASSLRSSLFNEQFF. CDR3 DNA sequence: TGTGCCAGCAGTTTACGCTCTTCTCTTTTCAATGAGCAGTTCTTC. V gene TRBV27 combines with J gene TRBJ2-1, with D uncertain. Trimming stripped 2 bases from V and 6 bases from J, with 14 bases between. The CDR3 has 15 residues. The germline V gene has CDR1 MNHEY and CDR2 SMNVEV (reference sequence).

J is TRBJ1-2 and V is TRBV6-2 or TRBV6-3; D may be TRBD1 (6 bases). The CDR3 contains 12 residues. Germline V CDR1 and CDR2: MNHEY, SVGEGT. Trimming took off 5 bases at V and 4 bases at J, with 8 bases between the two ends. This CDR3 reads CASSQGTYGYTF. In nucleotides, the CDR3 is TGTGCCAGCAGTCAGGGGACCTATGGCTACACCTTC.

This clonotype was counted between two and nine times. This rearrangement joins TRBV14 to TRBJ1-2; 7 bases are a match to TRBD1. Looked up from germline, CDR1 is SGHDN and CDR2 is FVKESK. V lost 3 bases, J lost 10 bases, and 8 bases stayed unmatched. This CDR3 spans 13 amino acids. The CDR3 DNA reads TGTGCCAGCAGCCAGGGACAGCTACGTGTCTACACCTTC. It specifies CASSQGQLRVYTF.

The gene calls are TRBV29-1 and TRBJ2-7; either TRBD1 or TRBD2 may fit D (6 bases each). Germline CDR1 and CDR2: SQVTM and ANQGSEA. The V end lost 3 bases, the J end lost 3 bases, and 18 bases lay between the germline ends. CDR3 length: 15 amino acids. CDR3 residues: CSVDRGQGGNYEQYF. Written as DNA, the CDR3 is TGCAGCGTTGATCGAGGACAAGGGGGGAACTACGAGCAGTACTTC.

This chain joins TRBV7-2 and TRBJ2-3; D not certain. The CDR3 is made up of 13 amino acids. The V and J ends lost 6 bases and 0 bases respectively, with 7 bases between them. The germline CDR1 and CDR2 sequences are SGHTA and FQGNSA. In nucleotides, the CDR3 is TGTGCCAGCAGTTCGACTAGCACAGATACGCAGTATTTT. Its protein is CASSSTSTDTQYF.

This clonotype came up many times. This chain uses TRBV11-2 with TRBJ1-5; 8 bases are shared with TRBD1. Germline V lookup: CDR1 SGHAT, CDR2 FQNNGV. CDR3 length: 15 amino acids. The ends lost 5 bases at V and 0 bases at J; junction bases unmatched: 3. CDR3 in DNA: TGTGCCAGCAGCCCGGGACAGGCTAGCAATCAGCCCCAGCATTTT. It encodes CASSPGQASNQPQHF.

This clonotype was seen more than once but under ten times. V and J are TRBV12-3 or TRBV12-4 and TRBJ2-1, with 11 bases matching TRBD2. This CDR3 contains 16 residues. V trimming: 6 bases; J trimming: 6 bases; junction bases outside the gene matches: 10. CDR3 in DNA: TGTGCCAGCAGCGGGCTAGCGGGGGGCGGCGGCAATGAGCAGTTCTTC. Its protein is CASSGLAGGGGNEQFF.

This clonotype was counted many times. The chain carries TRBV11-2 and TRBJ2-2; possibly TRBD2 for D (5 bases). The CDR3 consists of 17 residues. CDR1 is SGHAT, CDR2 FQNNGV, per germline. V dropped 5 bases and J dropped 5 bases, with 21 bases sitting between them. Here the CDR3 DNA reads TGTGCCAGCAGCCCACAAGGAGGATTCCTGCGAACCGGGGAGCTGTTTTTT. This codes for CASSPQGGFLRTGELFF.

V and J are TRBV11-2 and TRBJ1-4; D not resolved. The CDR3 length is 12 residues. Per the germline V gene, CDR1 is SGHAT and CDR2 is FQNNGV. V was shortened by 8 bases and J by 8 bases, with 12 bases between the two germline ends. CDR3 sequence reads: CASSGPSEKLFF. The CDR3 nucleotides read TGTGCCAGCTCCGGACCTAGCGAAAAACTGTTTTTT.

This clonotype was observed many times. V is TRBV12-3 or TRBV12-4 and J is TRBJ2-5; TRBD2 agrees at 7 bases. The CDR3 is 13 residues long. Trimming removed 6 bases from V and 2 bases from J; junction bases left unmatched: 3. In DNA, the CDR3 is TGTGCCAGCAGCCCCGGGGGGCAAGAGACCCAGTACTTC. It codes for CASSPGGQETQYF.

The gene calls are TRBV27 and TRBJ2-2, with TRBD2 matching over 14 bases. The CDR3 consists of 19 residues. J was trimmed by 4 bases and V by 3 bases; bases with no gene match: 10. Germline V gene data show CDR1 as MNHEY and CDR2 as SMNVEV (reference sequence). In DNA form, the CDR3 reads TGTGCCAGCAGTTTCCTGACTAGCGGGGGGGCTTTGGCCACCGGGGAGCTGTTTTTT. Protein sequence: CASSFLTSGGALATGELFF.

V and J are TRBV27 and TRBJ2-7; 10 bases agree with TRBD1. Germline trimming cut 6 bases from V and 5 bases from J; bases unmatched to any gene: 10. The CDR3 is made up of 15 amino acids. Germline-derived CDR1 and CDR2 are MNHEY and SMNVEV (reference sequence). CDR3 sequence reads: CASRIPGQGRNEQYF. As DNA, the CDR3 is TGTGCCAGCAGAATTCCGGGACAGGGGAGGAACGAGCAGTACTTC.

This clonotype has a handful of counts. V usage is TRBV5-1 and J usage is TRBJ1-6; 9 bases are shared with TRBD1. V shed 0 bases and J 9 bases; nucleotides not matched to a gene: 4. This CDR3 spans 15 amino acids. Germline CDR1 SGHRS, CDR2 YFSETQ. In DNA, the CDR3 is TGCGCCAGCAGCTTGGTGTTGACAGGGGGTTCACCCCTCCACTTT. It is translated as CASSLVLTGGSPLHF.

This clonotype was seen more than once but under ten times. CDR3 bases: TGTGCCAGCAGCCCCCACAGCGCCTACAATGAGCAGTTCTTC. Its protein product is CASSPHSAYNEQFF. The chain joins TRBV7-2 to TRBJ2-1; D gene unclear. V was clipped by 5 bases and J by 2 bases, with 10 bases between them. The V gene's germline CDR1 is SGHTA and CDR2 FQGNSA. The CDR3 length is 14 residues.

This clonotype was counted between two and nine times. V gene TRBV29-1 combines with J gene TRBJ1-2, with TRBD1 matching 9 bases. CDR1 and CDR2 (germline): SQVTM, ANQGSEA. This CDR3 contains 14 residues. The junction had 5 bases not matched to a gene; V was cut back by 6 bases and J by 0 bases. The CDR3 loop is CSVTGGQANYGYTF. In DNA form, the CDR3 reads TGCAGCGTGACAGGGGGGCAAGCTAACTATGGCTACACCTTC.

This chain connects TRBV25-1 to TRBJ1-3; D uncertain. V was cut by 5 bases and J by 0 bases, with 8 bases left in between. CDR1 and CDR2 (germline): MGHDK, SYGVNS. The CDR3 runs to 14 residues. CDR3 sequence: CASSKVGSGNTIYF. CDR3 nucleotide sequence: TGTGCCAGCAGTAAGGTTGGCTCTGGAAACACCATATATTTT.